A selection of T cell receptor beta chains follows, all from one sample in a study of cytomegalovirus exposure and HLA in healthy donors. TCRdb's copy holds only in-frame clones and misses some; the assay was immunoSEQ multiplex PCR. The table lists about 190,000 clones, almost 80% of them singletons. Sequenced sample: PBMCs. These receptor sequences come from a woman under 30 in good health and CMV-seronegative. Each CDR3 is given with its conserved first and last residue. The D gene is left open where the match is weak. A row's size may be missing; if present it is once, few, many or a size class.

TRBV11-1	NA	TRBJ2-7	NA	CASSLGAGQPTYEQYF	TGTGCCAGCAGCTTAGGGGCCGGACAGCCGACTTACGAGCAGTACTTC
TRBV19	TRBD1	TRBJ1-2	NA	CASSPYGQGAGGYTF	TGTGCCAGTAGTCCCTACGGACAGGGGGCTGGTGGCTACACCTTC
TRBV5-1	TRBD1	TRBJ2-7	NA	CASSGETGALSYEQYF	TGCGCCAGCAGCGGCGAGACAGGGGCCCTCTCCTACGAGCAGTACTTC
TRBV10-2	NA	TRBJ1-5	NA	CASSGGGGFGNQPQHF	TGCGCCAGCAGTGGGGGAGGGGGGTTTGGCAATCAGCCCCAGCATTTT
TRBV15	NA	TRBJ2-7	NA	CATSRAAKRKGVYEQYF	TGTGCCACCAGCAGAGCGGCAAAGAGAAAAGGAGTCTACGAGCAGTACTTC
TRBV28	TRBD1	TRBJ2-5	NA	CASSLIQGQGQETQYF	TGTGCCAGCAGTTTAATCCAGGGACAGGGCCAAGAGACCCAGTACTTC
TRBV6-6	NA	TRBJ2-7	NA	CASRRPTVTGYEQYF	TGTGCCAGCAGACGCCCCACGGTAACAGGGTACGAGCAGTACTTC
TRBV5-8	NA	TRBJ2-1	NA	CASSSTSWIF	TGTGCCAGCAGCTCGACATCATGGATCTTC
TRBV7-3	NA	TRBJ2-3	NA	CASSTGTSTDTQYF	TGTGCCAGCAGCACGGGGACTAGCACAGATACGCAGTATTTT
TRBV5-1	NA	TRBJ1-2	NA	CASSLEGPRGSF	TGCGCCAGCAGCTTGGAGGGGCCCCGTGGTAGTTTC
TRBV30	NA	TRBJ1-3	few	CAWKYLGNTIYF	TGTGCCTGGAAATATCTGGGAAACACCATATATTTT
TRBV7-2	NA	TRBJ2-7	NA	CASSLNRVGEQYF	TGTGCCAGCAGCTTAAACAGGGTCGGCGAGCAGTACTTC
TRBV10-3	TRBD1	TRBJ2-2	NA	CAISEPTGGITGELFF	TGTGCCATCAGTGAACCGACAGGGGGGATCACCGGGGAGCTGTTTTTT
TRBV18	NA	TRBJ2-7	NA	CASSPLFYEQYF	TGTGCCAGCTCACCGTTATTCTACGAGCAGTACTTC
TRBV6-5	NA	TRBJ1-2	NA	CASRVGKSNGYTF	TGTGCCAGCAGGGTCGGGAAGTCAAATGGCTACACCTTC
TRBV7-3	NA	TRBJ2-5	NA	CASSLGGRLEETQYF	TGTGCCAGCAGCTTAGGAGGGAGGCTAGAAGAGACCCAGTACTTC
TRBV27	TRBD2	TRBJ2-3	NA	CASSLAGDSTDTQYF	TGTGCCAGCAGTTTGGCGGGAGATAGCACAGATACGCAGTATTTT
TRBV7-2	NA	TRBJ1-1	NA	CASSFTGIQGRLTEAFF	TGTGCCAGCAGCTTTACGGGCATACAGGGTAGATTAACTGAAGCTTTCTTT
TRBV7-3	NA	TRBJ1-6	NA	CASSLTSGGRGSPLHF	TGTGCCAGCAGCTTAACGTCCGGGGGTCGAGGTTCACCCCTCCACTTT
TRBV9	NA	TRBJ1-1	NA	CASSVANMNTEAFF	TGTGCCAGCAGCGTAGCGAACATGAACACTGAAGCTTTCTTT
TRBV27	TRBD1	TRBJ1-1	NA	CASSLGQGNTEAFF	TGTGCCAGCAGTTTGGGACAGGGGAACACTGAAGCTTTCTTT
TRBV6-1	NA	TRBJ1-4	NA	CASSVTGLSNEKLFF	TGTGCCAGCAGTGTGACAGGACTCAGTAATGAAAAACTGTTTTTT
TRBV10-3	TRBD2	TRBJ2-7	NA	CAISGPTGGSYEQYF	TGTGCCATCAGCGGGCCGACGGGGGGGTCCTACGAGCAGTACTTC
TRBV7-2	NA	TRBJ1-2	NA	CASSLRTVGNANYGYTF	TGTGCCAGCAGCTTGAGGACAGTGGGTAACGCGAACTATGGCTACACCTTC
TRBV13	NA	TRBJ2-7	NA	CASRHRQAAYEQYF	TGTGCCAGCAGACACCGACAGGCAGCCTACGAGCAGTACTTC
TRBV5-6	NA	TRBJ1-6	NA	CASSRDSSSYNSPLHF	TGTGCCAGCAGCCGGGACTCTAGCTCCTATAATTCACCCCTCCACTTT
TRBV7-9	TRBD1	TRBJ2-7	NA	CASRQSGTGEDEQYF	TGTGCCAGCAGGCAATCCGGGACAGGGGAGGACGAGCAGTACTTC
TRBV19	TRBD1	TRBJ2-1	NA	CASSAQLTGVRFF	TGTGCCAGTAGTGCTCAACTAACAGGGGTGCGGTTCTTC